Listed below are T cell receptor beta chains from one sample, sequenced in a study of T cells in Graves' hyperthyroidism and ophthalmopathy. Each CDR3 protein gets one entry after TCRdb re-called the multiplex PCR reads with MiXCR. The sample records about 560,000 distinct CDR3 sequences, 16% being singletons. The sample taken for sequencing was blood. Receptors were obtained from a young woman with Graves' hyperthyroidism. CDR3s include the opening cysteine and the closing phenylalanine or tryptophan. The D gene is left open where the match is weak. Clone size is given for some rows only: seen once, a few or many times, or a class if the clone is expanded.

TRBJ2-2	few	TRBD1	TRBV6-1	CASRPQGANGELFF	TGTGCCAGCAGACCACAGGGGGCAAACGGGGAGCTGTTTTTT
TRBJ2-1	-	TRBD2	TRBV28	CASRAASGYNEQFF	TGTGCCAGCAGAGCGGCTAGCGGATACAATGAGCAGTTCTTC
TRBJ2-5	many	-	TRBV24-1	CATSDGYQETQYF	TGTGCCACCAGTGATGGGTACCAAGAGACCCAGTACTTC
TRBJ1-5	few	-	TRBV5-1	CASSPTGDQPQHF	TGCGCCAGCAGTCCTACAGGAGATCAGCCCCAGCATTTT
TRBJ2-7	few	-	TRBV12-3/TRBV12-4	CASSLWDGREQYF	TGTGCCAGCAGTTTATGGGACGGTCGCGAGCAGTACTTC
TRBJ2-1	-	-	TRBV5-4	CASSLPLENEQFF	TGTGCCAGCAGCCTCCCGCTAGAAAATGAGCAGTTCTTC
TRBJ2-3	-	-	TRBV4-2	CASSQVNGDTQYF	TGTGCCAGCAGCCAAGTCAATGGAGATACGCAGTATTTT
TRBJ2-3	many	TRBD2	TRBV20-1	CSASGAGGLSTDTQYF	TGCAGTGCTAGCGGAGCGGGGGGTTTAAGCACAGATACGCAGTATTTT
TRBJ1-5	few	-	TRBV6-2/TRBV6-3	CASSMGGSGNQPQHF	TGTGCCAGCAGTATGGGGGGGTCGGGGAATCAGCCCCAGCATTTT
TRBJ2-1	many	-	TRBV28	CASRFYRDRINEQFF	TGTGCCAGCAGATTCTACCGTGACAGGATCAATGAGCAGTTCTTC
TRBJ2-5	many	-	TRBV5-5	CASSSYRGGETQYF	TGTGCCAGCAGTTCCTACAGGGGGGGAGAGACCCAGTACTTC
TRBJ2-3	-	-	TRBV20-1	CSAWTTPADTQYF	TGCAGTGCTTGGACAACCCCGGCGGATACGCAGTATTTT
TRBJ2-7	many	TRBD2	TRBV7-6	CASSSQSGTSYEQYF	TGTGCCAGCAGCTCCCAATCCGGGACTAGCTACGAGCAGTACTTC
TRBJ2-7	few	-	TRBV15	CATSRGEAPYEQYF	TGTGCCACCAGCAGAGGAGAGGCACCCTACGAGCAGTACTTC
TRBJ2-4	few	TRBD1	TRBV12-3/TRBV12-4	CASSSLGTDPPIRKNIQYF	TGTGCCAGCAGTTCCCTCGGGACAGACCCACCCATCCGCAAAAACATTCAGTACTTC
TRBJ1-3	-	-	TRBV12-3/TRBV12-4	CASSLLDSGNTIYF	TGTGCCAGCAGTCTCTTAGACTCTGGAAACACCATATATTTT
TRBJ2-5	many	TRBD1	TRBV2	CASRDRGVGETQYF	TGTGCCAGCAGGGACAGGGGCGTAGGAGAGACCCAGTACTTC
TRBJ1-5	many	-	TRBV3-1	CASSQGTPKNQPQHF	TGTGCCAGCAGCCAAGGGACACCTAAGAATCAGCCCCAGCATTTT
TRBJ2-5	many	-	TRBV7-2	CASSLIGGPQETQYF	TGTGCCAGCAGCTTAATCGGGGGGCCTCAAGAGACCCAGTACTTC
TRBJ2-1	-	-	TRBV20-1	CSARDLPGLSDYNEQFF	TGCAGTGCTAGAGATCTGCCTGGACTGAGCGACTACAATGAGCAGTTCTTC
TRBJ1-5	many	-	TRBV20-1	CSASKAVGQPQHF	TGCAGTGCTAGTAAGGCGGTCGGTCAGCCCCAGCATTTT
TRBJ2-5	few	TRBD2	TRBV20-1	CSATDLAGGETQYF	TGCAGTGCTACTGACCTAGCGGGGGGTGAGACCCAGTACTTC
TRBJ1-1	-	-	TRBV18	CASSPQGRGNTEAFF	TGTGCCAGCTCACCTCAGGGACGGGGGAACACTGAAGCTTTCTTT
TRBJ1-2	few	-	TRBV20-1	CSARSTGNGYTF	TGCAGTGCTAGGAGTACAGGGAATGGCTACACCTTC
TRBJ1-1	many	-	TRBV6-1	CASSYSGKTEAFF	TGTGCCAGCAGTTACTCCGGCAAGACTGAAGCTTTCTTT